This T cell receptor (beta chain) is drawn from a study of cytomegalovirus exposure and HLA in healthy donors. Study-wide points: In an earlier analysis, in 540 or so donors, most V segments appeared productive either ~90% or ~30% of the time.

The CDR3 covers 14 residues. CDR1 is ENHRY and CDR2 is SYGVKD in the germline V gene. V was trimmed by 0 bases and J by 6 bases, leaving 9 bases between them. In the case of this clone: Its antigen is unidentified.

PCR primers comprised 60 Vbeta and 13 Jbeta primers. The table came from immunoSEQ multiplex PCR; TCRdb's copy has only in-frame clones and leaves some out. The sample holds some 100,000 clones, around 80% seen once. The genes are TRBV10-3 and TRBJ1-5; possibly TRBD1 for D (6 bases). The receptor's source is a woman younger than 35 in good health and CMV-seronegative. The material sequenced was PBMCs. For the CDR3, the DNA is TGTGCCATCAGTGAGTCGACAGGCTTTCAGCCCCAGCATTTT. This translates into CAISESTGFQPQHF.